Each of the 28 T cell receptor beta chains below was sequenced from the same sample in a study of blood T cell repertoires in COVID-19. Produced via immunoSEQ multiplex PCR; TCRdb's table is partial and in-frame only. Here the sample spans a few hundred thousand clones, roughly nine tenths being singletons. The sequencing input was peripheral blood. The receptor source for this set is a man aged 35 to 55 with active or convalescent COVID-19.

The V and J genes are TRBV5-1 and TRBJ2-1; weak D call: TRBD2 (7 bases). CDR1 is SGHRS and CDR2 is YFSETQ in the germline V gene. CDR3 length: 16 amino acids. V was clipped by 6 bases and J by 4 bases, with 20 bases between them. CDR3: CASTYIPGGQYNEQFF. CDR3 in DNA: TGCGCCAGCACCTATATCCCCGGGGGGCAATACAATGAGCAGTTCTTC. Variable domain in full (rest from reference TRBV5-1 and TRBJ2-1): KAGVTQTPRYLIKTRGQQVTLSCSPISGHRSVSWYQQTPGQGLQFLFEYFSETQRNKGNFPGRFSGRQFSNSRSEMNVSTLELGDSALYLCASTYIPGGQYNEQFFGPGTRLTVL.

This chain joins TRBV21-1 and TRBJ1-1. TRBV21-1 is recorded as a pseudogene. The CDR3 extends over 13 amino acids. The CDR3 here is CASTKCDSRGAFF. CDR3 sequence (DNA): TGTGCCAGCACCAAATGTGACTCCCGTGGGGCTTTCTTT.

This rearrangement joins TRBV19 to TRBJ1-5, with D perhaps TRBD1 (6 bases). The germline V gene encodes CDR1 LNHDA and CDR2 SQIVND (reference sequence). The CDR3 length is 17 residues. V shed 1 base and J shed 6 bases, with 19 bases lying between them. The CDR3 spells CASSIAVGGGPGQPQHF. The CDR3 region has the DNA TGTGCCAGTAGTATAGCGGTAGGGGGGGGGCCCGGTCAGCCCCAGCATTTT.

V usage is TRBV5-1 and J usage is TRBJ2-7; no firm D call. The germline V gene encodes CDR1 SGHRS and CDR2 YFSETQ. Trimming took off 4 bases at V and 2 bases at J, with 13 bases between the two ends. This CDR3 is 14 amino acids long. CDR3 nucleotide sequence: TGCGCCAGCAGCATATTAGAACCCCCCTACGAGCAGTACTTC. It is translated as CASSILEPPYEQYF. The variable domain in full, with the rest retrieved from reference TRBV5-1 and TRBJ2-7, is KAGVTQTPRYLIKTRGQQVTLSCSPISGHRSVSWYQQTPGQGLQFLFEYFSETQRNKGNFPGRFSGRQFSNSRSEMNVSTLELGDSALYLCASSILEPPYEQYFGPGTRLTVT.

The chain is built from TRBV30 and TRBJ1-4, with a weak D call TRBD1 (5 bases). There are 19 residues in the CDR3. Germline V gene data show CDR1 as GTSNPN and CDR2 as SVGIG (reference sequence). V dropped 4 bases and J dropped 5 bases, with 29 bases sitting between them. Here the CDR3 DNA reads TGTGCCTGGACCAGAACCCGTCAGCTTCGTCCGGGGGTAAATGAAAAACTGTTTTTT. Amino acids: CAWTRTRQLRPGVNEKLFF.

For the CDR3, the DNA is TGTGCCAGCAGCTGGGACAGGGGCACTGAAGCTTTCTTT. It encodes CASSWDRGTEAFF. The V gene is TRBV5-4, the J gene TRBJ1-1; 10 bases agree with TRBD1. The germline gives CDR1 SGHNT, CDR2 YYREEE (reference sequence). With 3 bases clipped from V and 4 bases from J, the junction kept 0 bases outside the gene matches. This CDR3 comprises 13 residues.

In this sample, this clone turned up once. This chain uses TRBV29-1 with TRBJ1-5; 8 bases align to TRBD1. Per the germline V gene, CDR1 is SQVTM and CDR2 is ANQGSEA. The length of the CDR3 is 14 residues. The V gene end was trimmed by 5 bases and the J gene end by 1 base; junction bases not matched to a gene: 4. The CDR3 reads CSVLTGGSNQPQHF. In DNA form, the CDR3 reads TGCAGCGTTCTAACAGGGGGGAGCAATCAGCCCCAGCATTTT.

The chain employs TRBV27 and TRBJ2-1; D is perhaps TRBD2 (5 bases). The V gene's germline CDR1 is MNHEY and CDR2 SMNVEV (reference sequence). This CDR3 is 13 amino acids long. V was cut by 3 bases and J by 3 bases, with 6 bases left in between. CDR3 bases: TGTGCCAGCAGTTTGAGGGTCTACAATGAGCAGTTCTTC. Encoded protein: CASSLRVYNEQFF.

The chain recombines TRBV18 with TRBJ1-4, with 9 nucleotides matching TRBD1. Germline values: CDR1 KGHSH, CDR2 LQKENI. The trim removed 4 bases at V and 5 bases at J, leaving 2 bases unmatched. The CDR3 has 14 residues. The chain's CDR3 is CASSRGQGNEKLFF. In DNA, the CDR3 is TGTGCCAGCTCACGAGGACAGGGGAATGAAAAACTGTTTTTT.

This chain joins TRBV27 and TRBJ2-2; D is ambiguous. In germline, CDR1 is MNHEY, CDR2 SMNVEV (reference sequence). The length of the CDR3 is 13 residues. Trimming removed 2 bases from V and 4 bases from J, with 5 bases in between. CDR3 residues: CASSLRSTGELFF. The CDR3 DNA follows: TGTGCCAGCAGTTTAAGGAGCACCGGGGAGCTGTTTTTT.

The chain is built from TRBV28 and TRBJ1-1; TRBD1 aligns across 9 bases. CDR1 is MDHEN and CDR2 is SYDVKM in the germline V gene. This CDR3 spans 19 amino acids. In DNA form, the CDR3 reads TGTGCAAACCAGGGGTCAGAACAGGGGGCAGAACTAACTAACACTGAAGCTTTCTTT. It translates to CANQGSEQGAELTNTEAFF. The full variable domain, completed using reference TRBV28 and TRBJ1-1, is DVKVTQSSRYLVKRTGEKVFLECVQDMDHENMFWYRQDPGLGLRLIYFSYDVKMKEKGDIPEGYSVSREKKERFSLILESASTNQTSMYLCANQGSEQGAELTNTEAFFGQGTRLTVV.

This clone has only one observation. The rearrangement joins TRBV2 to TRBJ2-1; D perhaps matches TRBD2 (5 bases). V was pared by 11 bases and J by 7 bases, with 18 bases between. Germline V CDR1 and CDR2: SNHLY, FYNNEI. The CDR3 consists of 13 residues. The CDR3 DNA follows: TGTGCCTCCCCGGGAAAAGCGAATAATGAGCAGTTCTTC. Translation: CASPGKANNEQFF.

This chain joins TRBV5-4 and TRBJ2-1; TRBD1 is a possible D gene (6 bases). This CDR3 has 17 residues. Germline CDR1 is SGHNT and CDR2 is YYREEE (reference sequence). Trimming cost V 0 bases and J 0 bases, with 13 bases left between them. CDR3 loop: CASSLEWTASSYNEQFF. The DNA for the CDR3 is TGTGCCAGCAGCTTGGAGTGGACAGCGAGCTCCTACAATGAGCAGTTCTTC.

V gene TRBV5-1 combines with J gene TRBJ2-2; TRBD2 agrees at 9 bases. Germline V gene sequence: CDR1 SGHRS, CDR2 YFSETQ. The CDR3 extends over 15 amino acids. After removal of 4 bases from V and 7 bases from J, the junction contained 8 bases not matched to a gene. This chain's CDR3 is CASSSSGGPHGELFF. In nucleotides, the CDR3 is TGCGCCAGCAGCAGTAGCGGGGGCCCCCACGGGGAGCTGTTTTTT.

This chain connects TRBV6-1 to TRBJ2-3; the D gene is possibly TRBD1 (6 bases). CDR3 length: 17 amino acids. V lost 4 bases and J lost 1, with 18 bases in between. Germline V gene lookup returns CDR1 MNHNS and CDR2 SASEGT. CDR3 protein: CASSVPIGRGGTDTQYF. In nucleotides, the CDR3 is TGTGCCAGCAGTGTCCCAATAGGCAGGGGAGGCACAGATACGCAGTATTTT.

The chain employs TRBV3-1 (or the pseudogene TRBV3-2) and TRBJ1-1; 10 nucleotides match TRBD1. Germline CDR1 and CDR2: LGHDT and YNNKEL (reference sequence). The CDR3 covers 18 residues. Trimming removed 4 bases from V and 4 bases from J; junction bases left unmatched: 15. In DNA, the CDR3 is TGTGCCAGCAGCCCACATCCGGGACAGGGGAGGAGAAGCACTGAAGCTTTCTTT. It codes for CASSPHPGQGRRSTEAFF.

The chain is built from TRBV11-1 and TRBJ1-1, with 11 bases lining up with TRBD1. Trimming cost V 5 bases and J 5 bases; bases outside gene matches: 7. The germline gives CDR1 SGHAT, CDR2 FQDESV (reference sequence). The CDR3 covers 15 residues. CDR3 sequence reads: CASSPGQGAPTEAFF. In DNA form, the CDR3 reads TGTGCCAGCAGCCCTGGACAGGGGGCCCCAACTGAAGCTTTCTTT.

The CDR3, as DNA: TGTGCCTGGAGCACCCTAGGGGTTAGGGAAGCTTTCTTT. Amino acids: CAWSTLGVREAFF. V gene TRBV30 combines with J gene TRBJ1-1, with TRBD1 as a possible D gene (5 bases). With 3 bases removed from V and 8 bases from J, the gap between germline ends came to 16 bases. The CDR3 has 13 amino acids. Germline loops: CDR1 GTSNPN, CDR2 SVGIG (reference sequence). Drawing the rest from reference TRBV30 and TRBJ1-1, the complete variable domain is SQTIHQWPATLVQPVGSPLSLECTVEGTSNPNLYWYRQAAGRGLQLLFYSVGIGQISSEVPQNLSASRPQDRQFILSSKKLLLSDSGFYLCAWSTLGVREAFFGQGTRLTVV.

The CDR3 is CASSLYLGGQGGTEAFF. The DNA of the CDR3 is TGCGCCAGCAGCTTGTATCTAGGTGGGCAGGGAGGGACTGAAGCTTTCTTT. The chain couples TRBV5-1 to TRBJ1-1, with a weak D call TRBD1 (5 bases). From germline, CDR1 is SGHRS and CDR2 YFSETQ. The CDR3 length is 17 residues. The V gene lost 1 base and the J gene lost 5 bases, with 21 bases spanning the gap.

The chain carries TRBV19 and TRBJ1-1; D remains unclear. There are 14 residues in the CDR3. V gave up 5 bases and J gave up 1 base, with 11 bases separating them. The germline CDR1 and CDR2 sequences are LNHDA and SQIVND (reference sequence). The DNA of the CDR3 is TGTGCCAGTAGTTTCGACACGTCGAACACTGAAGCTTTCTTT. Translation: CASSFDTSNTEAFF.

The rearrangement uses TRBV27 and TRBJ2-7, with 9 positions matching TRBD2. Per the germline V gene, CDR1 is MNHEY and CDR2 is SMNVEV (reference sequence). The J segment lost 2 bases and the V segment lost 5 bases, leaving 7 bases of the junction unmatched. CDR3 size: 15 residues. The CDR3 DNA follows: TGTGCCAGCAGTGTTTCCGCGGGAGGGCCCTACGAGCAGTACTTC. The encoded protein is CASSVSAGGPYEQYF.

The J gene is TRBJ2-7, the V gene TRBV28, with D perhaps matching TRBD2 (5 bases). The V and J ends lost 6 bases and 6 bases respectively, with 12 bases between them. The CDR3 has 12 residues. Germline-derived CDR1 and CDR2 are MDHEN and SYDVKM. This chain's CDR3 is CASRSLGREQYF. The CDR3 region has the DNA TGTGCCAGCAGATCACTAGGGCGCGAGCAGTACTTC. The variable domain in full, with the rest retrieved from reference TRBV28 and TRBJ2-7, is DVKVTQSSRYLVKRTGEKVFLECVQDMDHENMFWYRQDPGLGLRLIYFSYDVKMKEKGDIPEGYSVSREKKERFSLILESASTNQTSMYLCASRSLGREQYFGPGTRLTVT.

CDR3 bases: TGTGCCTGGAGAATACAGGGTTCGGTTACTGAAGCTTTCTTT. This gives the protein CAWRIQGSVTEAFF. The genes are TRBV30 and TRBJ1-1, with D possibly matching TRBD1 (6 bases). The CDR3 spans 14 residues. V lost 3 bases, J lost 5 bases, and 16 bases lay in between. The germline V gene has CDR1 GTSNPN and CDR2 SVGIG (reference sequence).

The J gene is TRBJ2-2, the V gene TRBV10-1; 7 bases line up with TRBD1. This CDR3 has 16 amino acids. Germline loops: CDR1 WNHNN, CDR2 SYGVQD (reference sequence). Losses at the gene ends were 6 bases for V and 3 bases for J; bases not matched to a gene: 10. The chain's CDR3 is CASRISPTGDTGELFF. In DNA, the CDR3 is TGCGCCAGCAGAATAAGCCCTACAGGGGACACCGGGGAGCTGTTTTTT.

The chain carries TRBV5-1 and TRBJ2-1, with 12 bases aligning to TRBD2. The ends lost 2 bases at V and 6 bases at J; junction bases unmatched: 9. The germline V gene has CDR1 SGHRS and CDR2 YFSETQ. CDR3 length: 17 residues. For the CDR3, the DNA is TGCGCCAGCAGCTTACCCCAACTAGCGGGAGGAGTCAATGAGCAGTTCTTC. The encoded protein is CASSLPQLAGGVNEQFF.

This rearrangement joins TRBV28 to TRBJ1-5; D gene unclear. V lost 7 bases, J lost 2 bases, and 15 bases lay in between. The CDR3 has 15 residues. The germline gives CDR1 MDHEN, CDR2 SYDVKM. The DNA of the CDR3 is TGTGCCAGCACCCTAGCTGGGCCAGGCAATCAGCCCCAGCATTTT. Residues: CASTLAGPGNQPQHF.

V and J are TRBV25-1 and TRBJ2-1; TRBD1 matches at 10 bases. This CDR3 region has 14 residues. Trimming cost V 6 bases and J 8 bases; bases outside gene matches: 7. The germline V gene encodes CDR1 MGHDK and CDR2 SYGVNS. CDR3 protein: CASRKTGGIYEQFF. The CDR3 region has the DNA TGTGCCAGCAGAAAGACAGGGGGCATCTATGAGCAGTTCTTC. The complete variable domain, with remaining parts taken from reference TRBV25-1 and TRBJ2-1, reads EADIYQTPRYLVIGTGKKITLECSQTMGHDKMYWYQQDPGMELHLIHYSYGVNSTEKGDLSSESTVSRIRTEHFPLTLESARPSHTSQYLCASRKTGGIYEQFFGPGTRLTVL.

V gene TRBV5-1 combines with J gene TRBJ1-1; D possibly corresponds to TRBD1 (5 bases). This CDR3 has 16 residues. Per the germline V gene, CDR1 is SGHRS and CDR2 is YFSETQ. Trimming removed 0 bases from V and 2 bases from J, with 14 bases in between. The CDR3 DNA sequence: TGCGCCAGCAGCTTGGGGTCTACTCGGACAAACACTGAAGCTTTCTTT. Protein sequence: CASSLGSTRTNTEAFF.